Listed below are T cell receptor beta chains from one sample, sequenced in a study of CD8 T cells in ankylosing spondylitis. One entry per CDR3 protein results from TCRdb running MiXCR on the 5' RACE reads. This table holds about 300,000 distinct CDR3 sequences, less than 25% found once. The sample consisted of blood, either unsorted or a sorted T cell fraction (not recorded which). The receptors were sampled from a female donor with ankylosing spondylitis or in good health (not recorded which). Each CDR3 is given with its conserved first and last residue. D genes are given only for firm matches. Only some rows state a clone size, as once, few, many or a class for expanded clones.

TRBJ1-2,.,TRBV29-1,few,TGCAGCGTTCTAGACAGGTTGGCTGGCTACACCTTC,CSVLDRLAGYTF
TRBJ2-1,TRBD1,TRBV7-6,few,TGTGCCAGCAGCCACAGGGGCAATGAGCAGTTCTTC,CASSHRGNEQFF
TRBJ1-1,TRBD1,TRBV7-8,few,TGTGCCAGCATAGGGGGCAGGGACCAGTCCACTGAAGCTTTCTTT,CASIGGRDQSTEAFF
TRBJ2-1,.,TRBV5-1,few,TGCGCCAGCAGCTTGGTGGGCGGAAACCCCCACAATGAGCAGTTCTTC,CASSLVGGNPHNEQFF
TRBJ2-3,TRBD1,TRBV10-3,.,TGTGCCAGTCAGCGCCAGGGGGCAAGCACAGATACGCAGTATTTT,CASQRQGASTDTQYF
TRBJ2-5,TRBD1,TRBV6-5,.,TGTGCCAGCAGTTGGGACAGGGATAGAGAGACCCAGTACTTC,CASSWDRDRETQYF
TRBJ1-3,.,TRBV20-1,.,TGCAGTGCTAGGTGGACAGATCGAAACACCATATATTTT,CSARWTDRNTIYF
TRBJ2-1,TRBD2,TRBV4-3,.,TGCGCCAGCAGCCCCATCCCAGCGGGAGGGCCGGGTGAGCAGTTCTTC,CASSPIPAGGPGEQFF
TRBJ2-4,.,TRBV2,.,TGTGCCAGCAGCCCGTGGGCCAAAAACATTCAGTACTTC,CASSPWAKNIQYF
TRBJ1-1,.,TRBV24-1,.,TGTGCCACCAGTGCAGCCTCCGGGGAGAACACTGAAGCTTTCTTT,CATSAASGENTEAFF
TRBJ1-2,.,TRBV7-2,few,TGTGCCAGCAGCTTAGCGCTGGCAGCCTATGGCTACACCTTC,CASSLALAAYGYTF
TRBJ2-3,.,TRBV6-5,few,TGTGCCAGCAGTCGTCAGGAGGGAGTAACAGATACGCAGTATTTT,CASSRQEGVTDTQYF
TRBJ1-1,.,TRBV6-6,few,TGTGCCAGCAGTTCCACAGCCCGGCGGACTGAAGCTTTCTTT,CASSSTARRTEAFF
TRBJ2-3,.,TRBV20-1,many,TGCAGTGCTTACCCCGGGACTCCGGCCGAGGCGCAGTATTTT,CSAYPGTPAEAQYF
TRBJ1-5,.,TRBV2,many,TGTGCCAGCAGTGGTGAAAATCAGCCCCAGCATTTT,CASSGENQPQHF
TRBJ2-1,.,TRBV10-1,few,TGCGCCAGCAGTGAGAGCACTATCCCTGTCAGCTACAATGAGCAGTTCTTC,CASSESTIPVSYNEQFF
TRBJ2-3,.,TRBV6-5,once,TGTGCCAGCAGTTTGAGGGAGATCGGCACAGATACGCAGTATTTT,CASSLREIGTDTQYF
TRBJ2-7,.,TRBV14,once,TGTGCCAGCAGCACAAGACAGTTCTACGAGCAGTACTTC,CASSTRQFYEQYF
TRBJ1-4,.,TRBV27,.,TGTGCCAGCAGTTTATTCAGGGACGAAAAACTGTTTTTT,CASSLFRDEKLFF
TRBJ2-5,TRBD1,TRBV7-7,.,TGTGCTAGCAGCGAGGACAGGGGGCTCGAGACCCAGTACTTC,CASSEDRGLETQYF
TRBJ2-1,TRBD2,TRBV11-2,few,TGTGCCAGCAGGACACTAGCGGCCAATGAGCAGTTCTTC,CASRTLAANEQFF
TRBJ2-7,.,TRBV27,many,TGTGCCTCCAGCCGGGGGGCGAGCTCCTACGAGCAGTACTTC,CASSRGASSYEQYF
TRBJ1-5,.,TRBV12-3/TRBV12-4,.,TGTGCCAGCAGTTTCGGGGGAAATAGCAATCAGCCCCAGCATTTT,CASSFGGNSNQPQHF
TRBJ1-2,.,TRBV5-5,.,TGTGCCAGCAGCCCGATGGACAGTAACTATGGCTACACCTTC,CASSPMDSNYGYTF
TRBJ2-3,.,TRBV7-9,.,TGTGCCAGCACCTCCGGCATCACAGATACGCAGTATTTT,CASTSGITDTQYF
TRBJ1-4,TRBD1,TRBV12-5,few,TGTGCTACCGAAGGACAGGAAGGTGAAAAACTGTTTTTT,CATEGQEGEKLFF
TRBJ1-1,TRBD1,TRBV7-7,.,TGTGCCAGCAGCCCGAGTCCCGGGACAGACCCCGTTGAAGCTTTCTTT,CASSPSPGTDPVEAFF
TRBJ1-2,.,TRBV29-1,few,TGCAGCGTTGTAATGGTTCGTCGTGGCTACACCTTC,CSVVMVRRGYTF
TRBJ2-1,TRBD1,TRBV20-1,.,TGCAGTGCTGGTAGACAGGGGTGGAATGAGCAGTTCTTC,CSAGRQGWNEQFF
TRBJ2-4,.,TRBV21-1,few,TGTGCCAGCAGCGGGAAGGGGATTCGTTTGTCGGAAAACATTCAGTACTTC,CASSGKGIRLSENIQYF
TRBJ1-4,.,TRBV10-2,.,TGCGCCAGCGGACGGGGGGAAGGGAAACTGTTTTTT,CASGRGEGKLFF
TRBJ2-3,TRBD2,TRBV29-1,many,TGCAGCGTGAGGCTAGCGGCCGACACAGATACGCAGTATTTT,CSVRLAADTDTQYF
TRBJ1-2,.,TRBV25-1,few,TGTGCCAGCAGTGATGCCTTGGAGCCTCTTAACTATGGCTACACCTTC,CASSDALEPLNYGYTF
TRBJ1-4,.,TRBV7-9,many,TGTGCCAGCAGCCGCGGACGAGATGAAAAACTGTTTTTT,CASSRGRDEKLFF